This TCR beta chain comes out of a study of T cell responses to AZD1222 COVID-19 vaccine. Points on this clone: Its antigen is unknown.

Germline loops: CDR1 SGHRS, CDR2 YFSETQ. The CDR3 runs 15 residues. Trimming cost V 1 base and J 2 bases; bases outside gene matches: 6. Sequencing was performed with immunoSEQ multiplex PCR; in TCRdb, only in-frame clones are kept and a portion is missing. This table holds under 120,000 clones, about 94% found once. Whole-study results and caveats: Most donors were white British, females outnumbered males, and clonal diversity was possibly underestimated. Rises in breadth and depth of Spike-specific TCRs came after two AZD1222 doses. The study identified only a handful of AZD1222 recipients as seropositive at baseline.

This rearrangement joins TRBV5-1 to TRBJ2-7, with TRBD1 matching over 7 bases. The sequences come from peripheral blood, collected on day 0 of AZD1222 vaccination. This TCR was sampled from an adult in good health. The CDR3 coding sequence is TGCGCCAGCAGCTTGAGTCAGGGGGTGGCCTACGAGCAGTACTTC. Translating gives CASSLSQGVAYEQYF.